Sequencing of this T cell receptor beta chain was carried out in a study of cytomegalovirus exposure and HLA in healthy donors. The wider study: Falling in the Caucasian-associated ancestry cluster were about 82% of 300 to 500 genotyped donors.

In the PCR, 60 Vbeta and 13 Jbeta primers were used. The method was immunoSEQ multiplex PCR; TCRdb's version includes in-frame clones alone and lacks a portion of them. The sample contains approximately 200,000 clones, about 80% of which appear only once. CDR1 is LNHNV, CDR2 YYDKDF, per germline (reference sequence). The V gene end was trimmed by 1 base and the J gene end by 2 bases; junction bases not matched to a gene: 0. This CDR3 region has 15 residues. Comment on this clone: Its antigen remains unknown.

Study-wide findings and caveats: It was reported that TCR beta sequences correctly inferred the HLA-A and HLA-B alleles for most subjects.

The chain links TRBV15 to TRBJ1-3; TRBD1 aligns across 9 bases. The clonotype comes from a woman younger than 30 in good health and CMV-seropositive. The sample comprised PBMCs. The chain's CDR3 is CATSRGDRAGNTIYF. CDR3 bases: TGTGCCACCAGCAGAGGGGACAGGGCTGGAAACACCATATATTTT.